The next 31 T cell receptor beta chains were all read from a single sample in a study of OX40 agonist ivuxolimab in advanced cancers. Produced via immunoSEQ multiplex PCR; TCRdb's table is partial and in-frame only. The sample has roughly 34,000 clones; around 80% are singletons. The material was CD4+ or CD8+ T cells sorted from blood, obtained in a trial of the OX40 agonist ivuxolimab. The origin of the receptors is an adult with an advanced solid tumor such as melanoma, head and neck, liver or kidney cancer.

This chain connects TRBV12-5 to TRBJ2-5; 9 nucleotides line up with TRBD1. The CDR3 is 14 amino acids. CDR1 LGHNT and CDR2 FRNRAP come from the germline V gene. Losses at the gene ends were 6 bases for V and 5 bases for J; bases not matched to a gene: 7. The CDR3 bases are TGTGCTAGTGGCCTACAGGGGGCCGGGGAGACCCAGTACTTC. It is translated as CASGLQGAGETQYF.

The J gene is TRBJ2-7, the V gene TRBV5-1; TRBD2 is a possible D gene (5 bases). The V gene's germline CDR1 is SGHRS and CDR2 YFSETQ. The CDR3 loop spans 14 amino acids. With 4 bases removed from V and 0 bases from J, the gap between germline ends came to 11 bases. CDR3 loop: CASSPEDGSYEQYF. DNA of the CDR3: TGCGCCAGCAGCCCGGAGGACGGCTCCTACGAGCAGTACTTC.

This clone was counted between two and nine times. This chain uses TRBV5-4 with TRBJ2-5; no clear D. Trimming left V 2 bases short and J 3 bases short, with 8 bases between. Germline V gene sequence: CDR1 SGHNT, CDR2 YYREEE (reference sequence). The CDR3 sequence is 13 residues long. The CDR3 coding sequence is TGTGCCAGCAGCTTTGGGTGGGAAGAGACCCAGTACTTC. The encoded protein is CASSFGWEETQYF.

The rearrangement uses TRBV7-8 and TRBJ2-1; the match to TRBD2 covers 10 bases. CDR1 and CDR2 from the germline V gene are SGHVS and FQNEAQ. Germline trimming cut 4 bases from V and 2 bases from J; bases unmatched to any gene: 2. The CDR3 sequence is 15 residues long. CDR3 sequence reads: CASSSSGGAYNEQFF. The CDR3 DNA follows: TGTGCCAGCAGCTCAAGCGGGGGGGCCTACAATGAGCAGTTCTTC.

The chain joins TRBV19 to TRBJ1-3; TRBD1 might be the D (5 bases). Germline V lookup: CDR1 LNHDA, CDR2 SQIVND (reference sequence). With 9 bases removed from V and 8 bases from J, the gap between germline ends came to 20 bases. The CDR3 extends over 14 amino acids. CDR3 loop: CARSKSRECDTIYF. In DNA form, the CDR3 reads TGTGCCAGATCGAAAAGCAGGGAATGCGACACCATATATTTT. The variable domain in full, with the rest retrieved from reference TRBV19 and TRBJ1-3, is DGGITQSPKYLFRKEGQNVTLSCEQNLNHDAMYWYRQDPGQGLRLIYYSQIVNDFQKGDIAEGYSVSREKKESFPLTVTSAQKNPTAFYLCARSKSRECDTIYFGEGSWLTVV.

This chain links TRBV2 with TRBJ1-6; no firm D call. The germline V gene has CDR1 SNHLY and CDR2 FYNNEI. V dropped 6 bases and J dropped 2 bases, with 8 bases sitting between them. The CDR3 is 14 amino acids. In DNA form, the CDR3 reads TGTGCCAGCAGCGCAAGGGCCTATAATTCACCCCTCCACTTT. As protein: CASSARAYNSPLHF.

This clone was recorded a few times. The chain carries TRBV7-3 and TRBJ1-1; 8 nucleotides line up with TRBD1. V was pared by 4 bases and J by 3 bases, with 4 bases of the junction left unmatched. CDR3 length: 14 amino acids. From germline, CDR1 is SGHTA and CDR2 FQGTGA. The CDR3, as DNA: TGTGCCAGCAGCTCGACAGGGGCGGACACTGAAGCTTTCTTT. It is translated as CASSSTGADTEAFF. Full variable domain (remainder filled in from reference TRBV7-3 and TRBJ1-1): GAGVSQTPSNKVTEKGKYVELRCDPISGHTALYWYRQSLGQGPEFLIYFQGTGAADDSGLPNDRFFAVRPEGSVSTLKIQRTERGDSAVYLCASSSTGADTEAFFGQGTRLTVV.

The gene calls are TRBV6-1 and TRBJ1-1; no firm D call. V lost 4 bases and J 1 base, leaving 7 bases between the germline ends. Germline V gene sequence: CDR1 MNHNS, CDR2 SASEGT. The CDR3 spans 13 residues. CDR3 sequence (DNA): TGTGCCAGCAGTGTAAGGCCGAACACTGAAGCTTTCTTT. This sequence encodes CASSVRPNTEAFF.

For this clone: This specimen includes other DNA sequences encoding the same CDR3. The chain links TRBV29-1 to TRBJ2-7; TRBD1 or TRBD2 may be the D gene (6 bases each). This CDR3 is 14 amino acids long. V was trimmed by 4 bases and J by 2 bases, leaving 15 bases between them. CDR1 is SQVTM and CDR2 is ANQGSEA in the germline V gene. CDR3 sequence (DNA): TGCAGCGTTGGGGGAGGAGGGGGGACCTACGAGCAGTACTTC. Translated: CSVGGGGGTYEQYF.

The gene calls are TRBV5-8 and TRBJ2-2, with D possibly TRBD1 on 5 matching bases. V lost 4 bases, J lost 1 base, and 8 bases lay in between. CDR1 and CDR2 (germline): SGHTS, YDEGEE. The CDR3 runs 14 residues. The CDR3 here is CASSTGRNTGELFF. CDR3 DNA sequence: TGTGCCAGCAGCACAGGACGGAACACCGGGGAGCTGTTTTTT.

The rearrangement joins TRBV5-6 to TRBJ2-7; D not resolved. The V end was cut by 1 base, the J end by 2 bases, with 10 bases between. The CDR3 loop spans 14 amino acids. The germline V gene encodes CDR1 SGHDT and CDR2 YYEEEE. The CDR3 DNA reads as TGTGCCAGCAGCTTGCAAAGTTGGGCCTACGAGCAGTACTTC. Its protein product is CASSLQSWAYEQYF.

The chain carries TRBV10-3 and TRBJ1-2; no definite D call. Germline CDR1 is ENHRY and CDR2 is SYGVKD. The V and J ends lost 4 bases and 3 bases respectively, with 6 bases between them. This CDR3 comprises 12 residues. CDR3 in DNA: TGTGCCATCAGTGGAACGGACTATGGCTACACCTTC. Residues: CAISGTDYGYTF.

This chain links TRBV5-1 with TRBJ1-1; 7 bases fit TRBD1. The V and J ends lost 3 bases and 7 bases, in that order; junction bases with no gene match: 9. Germline assignment: CDR1 SGHRS and CDR2 YFSETQ. The CDR3 totals 14 residues. The CDR3 loop is CASSSRLGTVEAFF. In nucleotides, the CDR3 is TGCGCCAGCAGCTCCCGGCTAGGGACAGTTGAAGCTTTCTTT.

The V and J genes are TRBV29-1 and TRBJ2-5; D unclear. The J call may be faulty, since TRBJ2-7 better matches the DNA end. Per germline, CDR1 SQVTM and CDR2 ANQGSEA. This CDR3 is 12 amino acids long. The DNA of the CDR3 is TGCAGCGTTTTGGGCTTAATCTACGAGCAGTACTTC. This codes for CSVLGLIYEQYF.

This sequence joins TRBV30 and TRBJ1-2; D is uncertain. The length of the CDR3 is 12 residues. The V end lost 4 bases, the J end lost 3 bases, and 9 bases lay between the germline ends. Germline V gene data show CDR1 as GTSNPN and CDR2 as SVGIG (reference sequence). CDR3 region: CAWTVGYYGYTF. CDR3 DNA sequence: TGTGCCTGGACGGTGGGCTACTATGGCTACACCTTC.

This clone turned up a few times. The J gene is TRBJ2-5, the V gene TRBV6-5; D gene ambiguous. The ends were cut back, 2 bases at V and 4 bases at J, with 8 bases in the middle. CDR1 MNHEY and CDR2 SVGAGI come from the germline V gene. This CDR3 has 13 residues. CDR3 sequence (DNA): TGTGCCAGCAGTTACGACTTAAGAGAGACCCAGTACTTC. Translated, it gives CASSYDLRETQYF.

As DNA, the CDR3 is TGCGCCAGCAGCACCCAGACAGGGCGGAACACTGAAGCTTTCTTT. It codes for CASSTQTGRNTEAFF. The V call is TRBV5-1, the J call TRBJ1-1; TRBD1 agrees at 7 bases. Germline assignment: CDR1 SGHRS and CDR2 YFSETQ. J was trimmed by 1 base and V by 4 bases; bases with no gene match: 7. The CDR3 sequence is 15 residues long.

The V and J genes are TRBV19 and TRBJ2-1; D possibly corresponds to TRBD1 (5 bases). CDR1 and CDR2 (germline): LNHDA, SQIVND (reference sequence). CDR3 length: 16 amino acids. V lost 7 bases to trimming and J lost 2 bases, with 18 bases between them. DNA of the CDR3: TGTGCCAGTACTCGGATGTTTCAGGGAACCTACAATGAGCAGTTCTTC. Residues: CASTRMFQGTYNEQFF.

This clone was seen only a few times. As DNA, the CDR3 is TGCGCCAGCAGCCAAGGGATAGGGGGTCGTAATCAGCCCCAGCATTTT. Residues: CASSQGIGGRNQPQHF. This sequence joins TRBV4-1 and TRBJ1-5; D perhaps matches TRBD1 (6 bases). Trimming stripped 1 base from V and 4 bases from J, with 14 bases between. This CDR3 has 16 residues. The germline V gene encodes CDR1 MGHRA and CDR2 YSYEKL.

V and J are TRBV7-9 and TRBJ2-7; D unresolved. Trimming shortened V by 0 bases and J by 6 bases, and 12 bases separated the two germline ends. This CDR3 is 14 amino acids long. Per the germline V gene, CDR1 is SEHNR and CDR2 is FQNEAQ (reference sequence). The CDR3 nucleotides are TGTGCCAGCAGCTTAGCGACACAGCCCCTCGAGCAGTACTTC. This translates into CASSLATQPLEQYF.

The rearrangement joins TRBV5-1 to TRBJ2-2; D uncertain. CDR3 size: 14 residues. The germline gives CDR1 SGHRS, CDR2 YFSETQ. Deletions cut 0 bases from V and 7 bases from J, with 10 bases between. The CDR3 DNA follows: TGCGCCAGCAGCTTGGCGCCTGAGTACGGGGAGCTGTTTTTT. This translates into CASSLAPEYGELFF.

This sequence joins TRBV4-1 and TRBJ2-1; D is possibly TRBD1 (6 bases). V was cut by 1 base and J by 10 bases, with 26 bases left in between. Germline lookup yields CDR1 MGHRA and CDR2 YSYEKL. The CDR3 extends over 18 amino acids. CDR3 sequence: CASSQVPVLQGKVVEQFF. In DNA form, the CDR3 reads TGCGCCAGCAGCCAAGTACCCGTCTTACAGGGCAAGGTGGTGGAGCAGTTCTTC.

The chain employs TRBV28 and TRBJ1-1, with D maybe TRBD1 (5 bases). Trimming removed 5 bases from V and 6 bases from J, with 16 bases in between. The CDR3 has 14 residues. The V gene's germline CDR1 is MDHEN and CDR2 SYDVKM. The CDR3 reads CASSLGIGGAEAFF. DNA for the CDR3: TGTGCCAGCAGTCTCGGCATCGGGGGGGCTGAAGCTTTCTTT.

This chain joins TRBV6-6 and TRBJ1-2, with 8 nucleotides matching TRBD1. This CDR3 spans 14 amino acids. CDR1 MNHNY and CDR2 SVGAGI come from the germline V gene (reference sequence). Trimming cost V 7 bases and J 7 bases; bases outside gene matches: 11. The CDR3 reads CASTNSGTGLGYTF. CDR3 bases: TGTGCCAGCACAAATTCCGGGACAGGCCTTGGCTACACCTTC.

This chain links TRBV9 with TRBJ2-3, with 12 bases identical to TRBD2. V was clipped by 0 bases and J by 4 bases; unmatched bases: 6. The CDR3 is made up of 17 amino acids. Germline CDR1 and CDR2: SGDLS and YYNGEE. CDR3 DNA: TGTGCCAGCAGCGTAGCGGCTAGCGGGGGGGCTGCAGATACGCAGTATTTT. This sequence encodes CASSVAASGGAADTQYF.

The J gene is TRBJ1-1, the V gene TRBV2; D not resolved. Trimming left V 4 bases short and J 4 bases short, with 7 bases between. From germline, CDR1 is SNHLY and CDR2 FYNNEI. The CDR3 has 12 residues. The CDR3 DNA reads as TGTGCCAGCAGTGCGGGTGTCACTGAAGCTTTCTTT. As protein: CASSAGVTEAFF.

This clone turned up a few times. The V gene is TRBV5-1, the J gene TRBJ1-1; D perhaps matches TRBD1 (5 bases). Germline V gene data show CDR1 as SGHRS and CDR2 as YFSETQ. CDR3 length: 12 residues. The germline V and J ends were trimmed by 6 bases and 10 bases, with 16 bases remaining between them. The CDR3 loop is CASKGEGSTAFF. The CDR3, as DNA: TGCGCCAGCAAAGGGGAGGGTAGCACAGCTTTCTTT.

In nucleotides, the CDR3 is TGTGCCAGCAGCCAACAGGGCAGGGCCACCGGGGAGCTGTTTTTT. Its protein is CASSQQGRATGELFF. This chain connects TRBV2 to TRBJ2-2, with D possibly TRBD1 on 6 matching bases. The CDR3 has 15 amino acids. Germline V gives CDR1 SNHLY, CDR2 FYNNEI. The ends were cut back, 6 bases at V and 4 bases at J, with 15 bases in the middle.

In this sample, this clone turned up once. The chain joins TRBV6-5 to TRBJ1-2, with a tentative D call TRBD1 (6 bases). Trimming pared 4 bases from V and 2 bases from J, leaving 8 bases between. The CDR3 runs to 13 residues. Germline values: CDR1 MNHEY, CDR2 SVGAGI. CDR3 residues: CASSWDTNYGYTF. DNA of the CDR3: TGTGCCAGCAGTTGGGACACCAACTATGGCTACACCTTC.

The J gene is TRBJ2-5, the V gene TRBV2; no clear D gene. Germline V gives CDR1 SNHLY, CDR2 FYNNEI. Trimming took off 4 bases at V and 7 bases at J, with 13 bases between the two ends. CDR3 length equals 13 residues. CDR3 protein: CASSARWAWTQYF. The CDR3 coding sequence is TGTGCCAGCAGTGCCCGCTGGGCCTGGACCCAGTACTTC.

This clone was detected only a few times. The chain carries TRBV5-1 and TRBJ2-3, with TRBD2 matching 10 bases. Germline V gene lookup returns CDR1 SGHRS and CDR2 YFSETQ. This CDR3 is 15 amino acids long. The ends lost 2 bases at V and 2 bases at J; junction bases unmatched: 2. In DNA form, the CDR3 reads TGCGCCAGCAGCTTCAGCGGGGGGGCCACAGATACGCAGTATTTT. Protein sequence: CASSFSGGATDTQYF.